The TCR beta chain under discussion was sequenced for a study of cytomegalovirus exposure and HLA in healthy donors. Study observations and caveats: Accurate prediction of most subjects' HLA-A and HLA-B alleles from TCR beta sequences was reported. The presence/absence work took it that sequencing depth was about the same across donors.

In the PCR, 60 Vbeta and 13 Jbeta primers were used. Repertoires were generated with immunoSEQ multiplex PCR, while TCRdb's copy carries only in-frame clones and drops some. Of some 140,000 clones detected, 80% appear once; the ten largest clones hold around 2%. A note on this clone: Its antigen remains unidentified.

The CDR3 consists of 16 residues. The ends lost 3 bases at V and 5 bases at J; junction bases unmatched: 8. Germline CDR1 MNHEY, CDR2 SMNVEV (reference sequence). Sequencing was carried out using PBMCs. This TCR was sampled from a man aged 30 to 39 in good health and CMV-seronegative. The rearrangement uses TRBV27 and TRBJ2-7; 12 bases align to TRBD2. CDR3 loop: CASSFLAGGQEDEQYF. The CDR3, as DNA: TGTGCCAGCAGTTTCCTAGCGGGAGGGCAGGAAGACGAGCAGTACTTC.